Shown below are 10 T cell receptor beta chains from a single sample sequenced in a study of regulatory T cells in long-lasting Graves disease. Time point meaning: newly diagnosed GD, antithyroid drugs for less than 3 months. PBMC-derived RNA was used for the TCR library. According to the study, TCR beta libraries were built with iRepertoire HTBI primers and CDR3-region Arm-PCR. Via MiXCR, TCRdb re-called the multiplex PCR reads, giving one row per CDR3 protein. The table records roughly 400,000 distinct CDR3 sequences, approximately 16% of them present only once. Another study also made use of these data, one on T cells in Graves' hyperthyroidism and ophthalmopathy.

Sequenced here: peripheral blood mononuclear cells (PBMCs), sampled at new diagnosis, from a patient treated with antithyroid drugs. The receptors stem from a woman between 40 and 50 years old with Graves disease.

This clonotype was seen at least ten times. CDR3 bases: TGTGCCAGCAGCTTACTTAGCGGGAGAGGCCCCTACGAGCAGTACTTC. Translated: CASSLLSGRGPYEQYF. This sequence joins TRBV11-2 and TRBJ2-7; the match to TRBD2 covers 9 bases. Germline V CDR1 and CDR2: SGHAT, FQNNGV. V was clipped by 2 bases and J by 2 bases; unmatched bases: 7. The CDR3 has 16 amino acids.

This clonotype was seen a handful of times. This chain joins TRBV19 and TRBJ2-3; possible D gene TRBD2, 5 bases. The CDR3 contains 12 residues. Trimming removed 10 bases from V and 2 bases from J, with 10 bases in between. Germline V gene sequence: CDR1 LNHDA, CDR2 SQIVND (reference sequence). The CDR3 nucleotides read TGTGCCACAAAGGAGGACACAGATACGCAGTATTTT. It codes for CATKEDTDTQYF.

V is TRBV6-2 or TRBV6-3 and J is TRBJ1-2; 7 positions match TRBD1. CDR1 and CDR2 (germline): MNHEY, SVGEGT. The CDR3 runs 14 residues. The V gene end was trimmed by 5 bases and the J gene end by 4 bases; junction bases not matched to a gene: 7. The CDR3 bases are TGTGCCAGCAGTGAGGACAGGTCTGCCTATGGCTACACCTTC. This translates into CASSEDRSAYGYTF.

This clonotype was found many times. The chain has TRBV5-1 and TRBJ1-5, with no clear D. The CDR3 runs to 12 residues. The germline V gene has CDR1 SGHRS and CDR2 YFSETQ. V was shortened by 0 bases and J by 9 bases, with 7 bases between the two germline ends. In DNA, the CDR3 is TGCGCCAGCAGCTTGGATGGTGGGCCCCAGCATTTT. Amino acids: CASSLDGGPQHF.

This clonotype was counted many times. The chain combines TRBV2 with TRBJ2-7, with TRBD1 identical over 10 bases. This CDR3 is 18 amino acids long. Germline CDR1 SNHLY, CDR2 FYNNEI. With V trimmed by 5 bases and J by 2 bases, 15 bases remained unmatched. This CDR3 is CASSPTGGGIAGPYEQYF. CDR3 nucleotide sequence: TGTGCCAGCAGTCCGACAGGGGGCGGAATAGCGGGCCCCTACGAGCAGTACTTC.

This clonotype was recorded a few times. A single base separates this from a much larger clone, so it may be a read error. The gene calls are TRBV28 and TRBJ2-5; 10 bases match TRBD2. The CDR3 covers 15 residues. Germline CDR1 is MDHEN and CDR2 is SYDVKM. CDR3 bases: TGTGCCGGCAGTCGACTAGCGGGCATCCAAGAGACCCAGTACTTC. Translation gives CAGSRLAGIQETQYF.

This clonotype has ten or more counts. The CDR3: CASSVAGVVGETQYF. Here the CDR3 DNA reads TGCGCCAGCAGCGTTGCAGGGGTTGTGGGAGAGACCCAGTACTTC. This chain joins TRBV5-1 and TRBJ2-5; TRBD1 is a possible D gene (6 bases). Germline V gives CDR1 SGHRS, CDR2 YFSETQ. The CDR3 is 15 amino acids. Trimming removed 4 bases at V and 4 bases at J, with 17 bases between.

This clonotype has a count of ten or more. The CDR3 loop reads CASSTTGGVEQFF. In DNA form, the CDR3 reads TGTGCCAGCAGCACAACAGGGGGCGTTGAGCAGTTCTTC. The chain employs TRBV7-9 and TRBJ2-1; 9 bases fit TRBD1. The J segment lost 9 bases and the V segment lost 5 bases, leaving 5 bases of the junction unmatched. The germline CDR1 and CDR2 sequences are SEHNR and FQNEAQ (reference sequence). The CDR3 covers 13 residues.

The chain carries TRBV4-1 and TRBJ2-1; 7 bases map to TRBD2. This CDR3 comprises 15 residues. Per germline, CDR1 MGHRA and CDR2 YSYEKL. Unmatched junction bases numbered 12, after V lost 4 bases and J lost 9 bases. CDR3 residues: CASSPLGGRVLEQFF. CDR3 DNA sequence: TGCGCCAGCAGCCCCCTTGGGGGGAGGGTTCTTGAGCAGTTCTTC.

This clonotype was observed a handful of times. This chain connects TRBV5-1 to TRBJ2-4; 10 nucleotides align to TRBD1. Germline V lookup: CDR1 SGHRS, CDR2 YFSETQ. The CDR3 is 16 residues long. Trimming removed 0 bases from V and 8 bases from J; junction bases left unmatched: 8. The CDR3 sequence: CASSLVSRDRGDIQYF. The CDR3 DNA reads TGCGCCAGCAGCTTGGTCTCCCGGGACAGGGGTGACATTCAGTACTTC.